Following are 21 T cell receptor beta chains from one sample sequenced in a study of beta chain features in type 1 diabetes. TCRB transcripts that were expressed got sequenced, as all of the isolated RNA had been reverse transcribed. Profiled with immunoSEQ multiplex PCR; TCRdb holds only in-frame clones, not every one. The repertoire holds about 900,000 clones, with 17% as singletons. The sample consisted of naive CD4+ T cells from blood. The receptor set was obtained from a woman aged 18-29 years in good health.

CDR3 in amino acids: CASSQELAGEQFF. The CDR3 nucleotides are TGCGCCAGCAGCCAAGAACTAGCGGGAGAGCAGTTCTTC. The chain is built from TRBV4-3 and TRBJ2-1; the match to TRBD2 covers 10 bases. The germline V gene encodes CDR1 LGHNA and CDR2 YSLEER. The CDR3 covers 13 residues. J lost 10 bases, V lost 0 bases, and 0 bases had no gene match.

This chain links TRBV27 with TRBJ2-7; D is possibly TRBD2 (5 bases). CDR3 length: 13 amino acids. Per germline, CDR1 MNHEY and CDR2 SMNVEV (reference sequence). Trimming pared 8 bases from V and 9 bases from J, leaving 20 bases between. This chain's CDR3 is CASYEPRGGLQYF. DNA of the CDR3: TGTGCCAGCTACGAACCCCGCGGAGGCCTGCAGTACTTC.

This clone was counted a few times. The chain uses TRBV7-8 and TRBJ2-1; TRBD2 matches at 13 bases. Per germline, CDR1 SGHVS and CDR2 FQNEAQ. This CDR3 is built from 15 residues. The J segment lost 5 bases and the V segment lost 4 bases, leaving 2 bases of the junction unmatched. CDR3 DNA: TGTGCCAGCAGCTGGGGACTAGCGGGAAACAATGAGCAGTTCTTC. Its translation: CASSWGLAGNNEQFF.

This clone came up a few times. The CDR3 DNA reads as TGTGCCAGCAGTCTGACTAGCGGGAGGAGAGGGACCTACGAGCAGTACTTC. Translated, it gives CASSLTSGRRGTYEQYF. V usage is TRBV27 and J usage is TRBJ2-7; 13 bases line up with TRBD2. This CDR3 has 17 residues. J was trimmed by 2 bases and V by 5 bases; bases with no gene match: 9. Germline-derived CDR1 and CDR2 are MNHEY and SMNVEV (reference sequence).

J is TRBJ2-1 and V is TRBV5-1; 11 nucleotides agree with TRBD2. The germline V gene encodes CDR1 SGHRS and CDR2 YFSETQ. Trimming took 4 bases from V and 2 from J; bases not matched to a gene: 8. This CDR3 has 17 amino acids. The CDR3 protein is CASSELRLAGPYNEQFF. In DNA, the CDR3 is TGCGCCAGCAGCGAACTGCGACTAGCGGGACCCTACAATGAGCAGTTCTTC.

The genes are TRBV27 and TRBJ1-5, with D perhaps matching TRBD1 (5 bases). The V gene lost 3 bases and the J gene lost 5 bases, with 11 bases spanning the gap. The CDR3 covers 14 residues. Germline V gene lookup returns CDR1 MNHEY and CDR2 SMNVEV (reference sequence). CDR3 DNA sequence: TGTGCCAGCAGTTTGATGGGAGGGGATCAGCCCCAGCATTTT. Its protein is CASSLMGGDQPQHF.

This clone was recorded a few times. The genes are TRBV9 and TRBJ2-1, with TRBD1 matching over 10 bases. This CDR3 has 15 amino acids. V lost 4 bases and J lost 7; bases outside the gene matches: 8. The germline CDR1 and CDR2 sequences are SGDLS and YYNGEE. The CDR3 DNA sequence: TGTGCCAGCAGCCTAGGGACAGGGGTGACGAATGAGCAGTTCTTC. It yields the protein CASSLGTGVTNEQFF.

Only a few counts were recorded for this clone. The V gene is TRBV6-6, the J gene TRBJ1-3, with 8 nucleotides matching TRBD1. This CDR3 has 16 amino acids. Trimming removed 5 bases from V and 0 bases from J; junction bases left unmatched: 6. CDR1 and CDR2 from the germline V gene are MNHNY and SVGAGI (reference sequence). CDR3 sequence (DNA): TGTGCCAGCAGTCAGGACAGGGACGGCTCTGGAAACACCATATATTTT. Its translation is CASSQDRDGSGNTIYF.

This clone was detected a few times. The chain couples TRBV4-1 to TRBJ1-1; 7 bases match TRBD1. Germline CDR1 is MGHRA and CDR2 is YSYEKL. The CDR3 runs to 15 residues. J was trimmed by 4 bases and V by 0 bases; bases with no gene match: 5. CDR3 region: CASSQDSRGSTEAFF. CDR3 DNA: TGCGCCAGCAGCCAAGACTCCAGGGGGAGCACTGAAGCTTTCTTT.

This clone was seen a few times. The chain employs TRBV5-6 and TRBJ2-5; TRBD2 matches at 12 bases. The tail of the sequence fits TRBJ2-7 better, so the J call may be wrong. The V gene's germline CDR1 is SGHDT and CDR2 YYEEEE. The CDR3 is 18 residues long. The CDR3: CASSSPKSSGRAPYEQYF. The CDR3 DNA follows: TGTGCCAGCAGCTCGCCCAAATCTAGCGGGAGGGCGCCCTACGAGCAGTACTTC.

This chain uses TRBV7-3 with TRBJ2-1; TRBD2 agrees at 14 bases. V gave up 4 bases and J gave up 8 bases; unmatched junction bases: 4. Germline lookup yields CDR1 SGHTA and CDR2 FQGTGA. CDR3 length: 15 residues. Written as DNA, the CDR3 is TGTGCCAGCAGCTCGGGACTAGCGGGAGCAGATGAGCAGTTCTTC. Its protein product is CASSSGLAGADEQFF.

This clone was seen more than once but under ten times. Relative to the germline gene, one junction end is altered; a read error may explain this. The chain combines TRBV7-7 with TRBJ2-2, with 8 nucleotides matching TRBD2. The CDR3 has 14 amino acids. CDR1 and CDR2 from the germline V gene are SSHAT and FNYEAQ (reference sequence). The CDR3 reads CASSRGSGGGELFF. Here the CDR3 DNA reads TGTGCTAGCAGCCGCGGGAGCGGGGGCGGGGAGCTGTTTTTT.

This clone was counted between two and nine times. The rearrangement joins TRBV28 to TRBJ1-1; the match to TRBD1 covers 12 bases. Germline V gene sequence: CDR1 MDHEN, CDR2 SYDVKM. The CDR3 spans 14 residues. The V and J ends lost 3 bases and 8 bases, in that order; junction bases with no gene match: 4. CDR3 sequence: CASSFGTGGLEAFF. As DNA, the CDR3 is TGTGCCAGCAGTTTCGGGACAGGGGGCTTGGAAGCTTTCTTT.

The V and J genes are TRBV11-2 and TRBJ2-3, with D uncertain. Germline CDR1 reads SGHAT; CDR2 reads FQNNGV. The CDR3 extends over 14 amino acids. V shed 5 bases and J shed 1 base, with 10 bases lying between them. The CDR3 here is CASSARVRTDTQYF. In DNA, the CDR3 is TGTGCCAGCAGCGCTAGAGTTCGCACAGATACGCAGTATTTT. Full variable domain (missing parts from reference TRBV11-2 and TRBJ2-3): EAGVAQSPRYKIIEKRQSVAFWCNPISGHATLYWYQQILGQGPKLLIQFQNNGVVDDSQLPKDRFSAERLKGVDSTLKIQPAKLEDSAVYLCASSARVRTDTQYFGPGTRLTVL.

The genes are TRBV9 and TRBJ1-2; D is uncertain. V shed 4 bases and J shed 5 bases, with 12 bases lying between them. The CDR3 runs to 13 residues. CDR1 is SGDLS and CDR2 is YYNGEE in the germline V gene. CDR3 nucleotides: TGTGCCAGCAGCCGAGGGTGGCTTTATGGCTACACCTTC. As protein: CASSRGWLYGYTF.

The genes are TRBV4-3 and TRBJ2-5; 11 bases are shared with TRBD2. Trimming cost V 2 bases and J 4 bases; bases outside gene matches: 3. The CDR3 sequence is 15 residues long. From germline, CDR1 is LGHNA and CDR2 YSLEER. The CDR3 protein is CASSQLAGGGETQYF. CDR3 in DNA: TGCGCCAGCAGCCAACTAGCGGGAGGAGGAGAGACCCAGTACTTC.

This clone was counted a few times. The chain uses TRBV28 and TRBJ2-7; D not resolved. Germline-derived CDR1 and CDR2 are MDHEN and SYDVKM. Trimming shortened V by 4 bases and J by 0 bases, and 4 bases separated the two germline ends. The length of the CDR3 is 12 residues. The CDR3 bases are TGTGCCAGCAGTTGGAGCTCCTACGAGCAGTACTTC. Translation: CASSWSSYEQYF.

This clone was seen more than once but under ten times. This sample includes further DNA sequences coding for the same CDR3. The V and J genes are TRBV19 and TRBJ1-5; D is unclear. The CDR3 spans 13 residues. V was trimmed by 1 base and J by 4 bases, leaving 5 bases between them. Per germline, CDR1 LNHDA and CDR2 SQIVND (reference sequence). The CDR3 region has the DNA TGTGCCAGTAGTATAGTAGGGAATCAGCCCCAGCATTTT. It is translated as CASSIVGNQPQHF.

This chain joins TRBV29-1 and TRBJ1-1; perhaps TRBD1 as D (6 bases). Germline CDR1 and CDR2: SQVTM and ANQGSEA. This CDR3 has 14 residues. Trimming cost V 6 bases and J 1 base, with 15 bases left between them. This CDR3 reads CSVDKQGTNTEAFF. The CDR3 DNA is TGCAGCGTCGATAAACAGGGTACGAACACTGAAGCTTTCTTT.

The chain is built from TRBV18 and TRBJ2-4, with TRBD2 as a possible D gene (5 bases). The CDR3 runs to 15 residues. Trimming took off 6 bases at V and 4 bases at J, with 16 bases between the two ends. CDR1 is KGHSH and CDR2 is LQKENI in the germline V gene. CDR3 residues: CASSVGIGGKNIQYF. The CDR3 region has the DNA TGTGCCAGCTCCGTAGGGATTGGCGGGAAAAACATTCAGTACTTC. Using reference TRBV18 and TRBJ2-4 for the parts outside the CDR3, the full variable domain is NAGVMQNPRHLVRRRGQEARLRCSPMKGHSHVYWYRQLPEEGLKFMVYLQKENIIDESGMPKERFSAEFPKEGPSILRIQQVVRGDSAAYFCASSVGIGGKNIQYFGAGTRLSVL.

Only a few counts were recorded for this clone. The V call is TRBV7-9, the J call TRBJ2-1; a weak D match, TRBD2 (6 bases). This CDR3 contains 17 residues. V dropped 3 bases and J dropped 0 bases, with 15 bases sitting between them. Germline V gene data show CDR1 as SEHNR and CDR2 as FQNEAQ (reference sequence). The CDR3 sequence: CASSFMGLMSSYNEQFF. CDR3 coding DNA: TGTGCCAGCAGCTTTATGGGACTCATGAGCTCCTACAATGAGCAGTTCTTC.